This TCR beta chain derives from a study of blood T cells in healthy people across ages (dated by TCRdb to the mid-2010s). Background for the entire study: Template switching captured roughly one uniquely barcoded TCR beta cDNA molecule per two T cells in model experiments. The study measured age-related changes in TCR beta repertoire diversity using deep sequencing normalized with unique cDNA molecular identifiers. The donors were split into four age groups: young (average roughly 15 years), middle-aged (39), aged (roughly 60) and long-lived (more than 80). The study analyzed two additional independent replicas of 1 million unique cDNA reads from the same blood draw for two donors, one aged 18 to 29 and one aged 80 or older. What the work shows at the level of the full study, not this receptor alone: Estimates of total diversity from one million sequenced T cells were regarded as lower bounds and underestimates. The CMV infection status of donors was not known, potentially confounding age-related changes in expanded clonotypes. Since profiling was done on bulk unsorted PBMCs, naive and antigen-experienced compartments could not be conclusively compared. Compared with the aged group, the long-lived group had more naive CD4+ T cells, fewer expanded clones and increased TCR diversity, a pattern suggesting age selection. Observed TCR beta diversity per million T cells fell roughly linearly with age, and a significant reduction was already apparent by age around 39. A strong correlation was found between observed TCR beta diversity and the percentage of naive T cells measured by flow cytometry.

Library creation used 5' RACE. TCRdb lists the instrument as Illumina HiSeq 2500. A second PCR of about 6 to 12 cycles was run with a J-beta primer mix and a sample-barcoded 5' primer. A template-switch 5' adaptor carrying 12 random nucleotides introduced a unique molecular identifier onto each TCR beta cDNA molecule. At least 3 million CDR3-containing paired-end reads were obtained from each sample. First-strand cDNA was synthesized from all RNA with the Mint cDNA synthesis kit, primed by a TRBC-specific oligonucleotide. Following uracil-DNA glycosylase treatment, a first 18-cycle PCR with universal primers M1SS and BC2_uni_R was performed on all cDNA. Regarding the original processing steps: Each sample was normalized by randomly selecting 1 million high-quality reads, each carrying a distinct molecular identifier. Reads with shared molecular identifiers were discarded instead of being binned into consensus sequences. MiTCR, with a Q25 quality threshold and the strictest error-elimination algorithm, was used for CDR3 identification, clonotype clustering and error correction. Lower-bound total TCR beta diversity was estimated with a nonparametric unseen species model using Euler transformation. TCRdb trimmed the raw reads at Q25, called clones with MiXCR and kept productive beta chains. Entries that share a CDR3 protein sequence are merged under the most common genes and DNA. The V and J calls and clone size are TCRdb's, not the authors'. The sample data list more than 750,000 distinct CDR3 sequences, and 25% to 35% of these were observed just once. The ten most abundant clones make up 10% of the sample.

The CDR3 goes from the cysteine to the phenylalanine over 14 residues. The sequence is cut down to CDR3 DNA, 42 bases in frame from base 1. V gives up 1 base and J gives up 5 bases, and the segment between their germline ends measures 10 bases. CDR1 is given as MGHRA and CDR2 as YSYEKL, both from the germline V gene. Systemically healthy Caucasian individuals from Russia, over 30 in total and aged about 6 to 95 years, were included as donors. Each donor gave around 9.5 milliliters of peripheral blood, collected into EDTA-treated Vacutainer tubes. Ficoll-Paque density-gradient centrifugation was used to isolate PBMCs, with at least 6.5 million per sample. Total RNA was extracted from PBMCs with Trizol reagent, with at least 6 micrograms obtained per sample. For every donor, flow cytometry on a PBMC aliquot measured the percentage of naive CD45RAhigh/CD27high T cells. A word on this clonotype: No antigen is known for it. No base-level quality is on record; no much larger clone is a single base apart.

The same specimen was also included in a second study, on T cells of mothers and their children. Per that second paper: Donors were nine systemically healthy Caucasian individuals: three mothers and their six children. cDNA synthesis used all of the extracted RNA, with roughly 1.5 ug of RNA in each 15 ul reaction. In the second PCR, the M1S primer added sample barcodes and 2-4 random nucleotides. Each mother yielded over 10 million TCR beta CDR3 reads and each child about 3 million reads. Thymic selection shapes the output of TCR recombination in a similar way in related and unrelated pairs, and inherited differences have a minor effect. Normalized repertoire overlap was always slightly but never significantly higher in related than unrelated mother-child pairs. With a sensitivity of approximately 100 clones per million clonotypes, no persistent microchimeric T cell clones were detected. Deep NGS was used in the study to compare the TCR beta repertoires of mothers and children and to look for features that separate related mother-child pairs from unrelated individuals. The mean age was roughly 44 +/- 4 years for the mothers and around 10 +/- 4 years for the children. After adapters were ligated using NEBNext reagents, the libraries underwent 100+100 nt paired-end sequencing on an Illumina HiSeq 2000. To prevent cross-contamination, the mother and child libraries were prepared one month apart and sequenced in separate runs. Between roughly 500,000 and 2,300,000 distinct TCR beta clonotypes were identified per donor. Naive TCR beta clonotypes were estimated from low-frequency clonotypes matched to each donor's FACS-determined naive share, without sorting.

This TCR derives from a woman aged 40 to 55 in good health. Sequencing was done on a sample of blood. Here the chain combines TRBV4-1 and TRBJ2-3; the D gene could be TRBD1 or TRBD2, each one agreeing over 5 bases. The nucleotides are TGCGCCAGCAGCCAAGCGAGGGACCTAGATACGCAGTATTTT. This translates into CASSQARDLDTQYF.